This TCR beta chain was found in a study of metastatic and nonmetastatic thyroid tumors. Patients underwent thyroid surgery, and none had received any treatment before it. The CDR3 covers 17 residues. V gave up 6 bases and J gave up 4 bases, with 25 bases separating them. The V gene's germline CDR1 is MNHNS and CDR2 SASEGT. This clone was detected ten times or more. The target antigen is unknown. TCRdb re-called clones from the PCR reads using MiXCR. This repertoire shows approximately 35,000 clones, 15% found once; its top ten account for around a fifth. General study points: It was reported that TCR beta diversity was significantly higher in malignant thyroid tumors than benign nodules, in blood and tumor.

The gene calls are TRBV6-1 and TRBJ2-7; maybe TRBD2 (8 bases). The source of this sequence is a male donor with papillary thyroid cancer or a benign thyroid nodule (not recorded which). Some clones in this sample may be carry-over from other donors' samples. What was sequenced was blood. The CDR3 here is CASSKDRVTSGAYEQYF. The CDR3 nucleotides are TGTGCCAGCAGCAAAGACAGGGTTACTAGCGGAGCTTACGAGCAGTACTTC.